The next 12 T cell receptor beta chains were all read from a single sample in a study of blood T cell repertoires in COVID-19 (dated by TCRdb to 2018 to 2020). Library prep was done by the immunoSEQ multiplex PCR assay. This immuneACCESS table, as held by TCRdb, lists in-frame sequences with V and J called but not all clones. Of the missing ones, under half trace to an unresolved V gene in checked studies; the others have no known cause. The sample data list 100,000 or so clones, and approximately 81% of these were observed just once. More than 1.5% of the sample belongs to the ten largest clones. The material sequenced was peripheral blood. The receptor set was obtained from an older woman with active or convalescent COVID-19.

The V call is TRBV11-3, the J call TRBJ1-2; 9 bases are a match to TRBD1. Trimming took 1 base from V and 4 from J; bases not matched to a gene: 7. Germline V gives CDR1 SGHNT, CDR2 YENEEA. The CDR3 has 16 amino acids. The CDR3, as DNA: TGTGCCAGCAGCTTAGCCGGGACAGGGCGGGGCTATGGCTACACCTTC. Protein product: CASSLAGTGRGYGYTF. The full variable domain, with the rest looked up from reference TRBV11-3 and TRBJ1-2, is EAGVVQSPRYKIIEKKQPVAFWCNPISGHNTLYWYLQNLGQGPELLIRYENEEAVDDSQLPKDRFSAERLKGVDSTLKIQPAELGDSAVYLCASSLAGTGRGYGYTFGSGTRLTVV.

The rearrangement uses TRBV7-2 and TRBJ2-3; TRBD2 aligns across 9 bases. J was trimmed by 0 bases and V by 6 bases; bases with no gene match: 10. The CDR3 is 17 amino acids. The germline CDR1 and CDR2 sequences are SGHTA and FQGNSA. The CDR3 nucleotides read TGTGCCAGCAGGGTCCGGGCGGGGGGGCCTAGCACAGATACGCAGTATTTT. Translation: CASRVRAGGPSTDTQYF.

The CDR3 DNA sequence: TGCGCCAGCAGCCACGGCGCCGGGGGACCCCCCTACGAGCAGTACTTC. Translated, it gives CASSHGAGGPPYEQYF. This rearrangement joins TRBV4-1 to TRBJ2-7; weak D call: TRBD2 (6 bases). The germline gives CDR1 MGHRA, CDR2 YSYEKL. Trimming took 3 bases from V and 2 from J, leaving 17 bases between them. The CDR3 contains 16 residues.

V gene TRBV18 combines with J gene TRBJ2-2; D might be TRBD1 (5 bases). Between the trimmed V and J ends, which lost 6 bases and 1 base, there was a span of 18 bases. Germline CDR1 KGHSH, CDR2 LQKENI. CDR3 length equals 17 residues. The DNA of the CDR3 is TGTGCCAGCTCTCCGTACTCGACAGAACAGAACACCGGGGAGCTGTTTTTT. Translated: CASSPYSTEQNTGELFF. Filled out from reference TRBV18 and TRBJ2-2, the complete variable domain reads NAGVMQNPRHLVRRRGQEARLRCSPMKGHSHVYWYRQLPEEGLKFMVYLQKENIIDESGMPKERFSAEFPKEGPSILRIQQVVRGDSAAYFCASSPYSTEQNTGELFFGEGSRLTVL.

The chain has TRBV18 and TRBJ2-7; TRBD1 might be the D (6 bases). CDR3 size: 14 residues. Germline V gene data show CDR1 as KGHSH and CDR2 as LQKENI. The V gene lost 2 bases and the J gene lost 2 bases, with 10 bases spanning the gap. The CDR3 nucleotides read TGTGCCAGCTCACCAAAGTCAGGGGCCTACGAGCAGTACTTC. It translates to CASSPKSGAYEQYF. The variable domain in full, with the rest retrieved from reference TRBV18 and TRBJ2-7, is NAGVMQNPRHLVRRRGQEARLRCSPMKGHSHVYWYRQLPEEGLKFMVYLQKENIIDESGMPKERFSAEFPKEGPSILRIQQVVRGDSAAYFCASSPKSGAYEQYFGPGTRLTVT.

This chain connects TRBV6-5 to TRBJ2-7, with D tentatively TRBD2 (6 bases). V was clipped by 2 bases and J by 2 bases, with 13 bases between them. Germline lookup yields CDR1 MNHEY and CDR2 SVGAGI. This CDR3 has 15 residues. The CDR3 bases are TGTGCCAGCAGTTACCAAGGGACGGGAGCCTACGAGCAGTACTTC. It is translated as CASSYQGTGAYEQYF.

The chain is built from TRBV9 and TRBJ1-5; D unclear. Trimming shortened V by 0 bases and J by 3 bases, and 7 bases separated the two germline ends. There are 14 residues in the CDR3. Germline V gene lookup returns CDR1 SGDLS and CDR2 YYNGEE. The DNA for the CDR3 is TGTGCCAGCAGCGTAGGGTGGGCCAATCAGCCCCAGCATTTT. Amino acid sequence: CASSVGWANQPQHF.

The rearrangement joins TRBV2 to TRBJ1-1; a weak D match, TRBD1 (6 bases). V lost 6 bases to trimming and J lost 11 bases, with 19 bases between them. The CDR3 runs to 13 residues. Germline CDR1 reads SNHLY; CDR2 reads FYNNEI. The CDR3: CASRQGPTARAFF. For the CDR3, the DNA is TGTGCCAGCAGACAGGGCCCCACCGCGCGGGCTTTCTTT.

V usage is TRBV15 and J usage is TRBJ2-7; the D gene is possibly TRBD2 (5 bases). Trimming removed 0 bases from V and 4 bases from J, with 16 bases in between. Germline values: CDR1 LNHNV, CDR2 YYDKDF (reference sequence). This CDR3 has 16 residues. The CDR3 here is CATSREFQWAGYEQYF. The CDR3 DNA reads TGTGCCACCAGCAGAGAATTTCAATGGGCGGGTTACGAGCAGTACTTC.

The chain uses TRBV19 and TRBJ1-5; D may be TRBD1 (6 bases). CDR3 length: 14 residues. The V end was cut by 5 bases, the J end by 9 bases, with 17 bases between. Germline CDR1 and CDR2: LNHDA and SQIVND (reference sequence). This CDR3 reads CASSLTGTLRPQHF. CDR3 in DNA: TGTGCCAGTAGTTTAACCGGGACATTAAGGCCCCAGCATTTT.

J is TRBJ2-1 and V is TRBV9; TRBD2 matches 12 bases. The CDR3 sequence is 15 residues long. The germline gives CDR1 SGDLS, CDR2 YYNGEE. Trimming cost V 3 bases and J 7 bases; bases outside gene matches: 5. The CDR3 DNA is TGTGCCAGCAGCGGTCCTAGCGGGGGGGCGAATGAGCAGTTCTTC. Amino acids: CASSGPSGGANEQFF.

This chain uses TRBV5-5 with TRBJ2-1, with D hard to call. This CDR3 region has 15 residues. Germline V gene lookup returns CDR1 SGHKS and CDR2 YYEKEE (reference sequence). V lost 2 bases and J 3 bases, leaving 12 bases between the germline ends. The CDR3 here is CASSLEANLYNEQFF. CDR3 nucleotide sequence: TGTGCCAGCAGCTTAGAGGCGAACCTCTACAATGAGCAGTTCTTC.